This TCR beta chain was identified during a study of Ad26.COV2.S vaccination and SARS-CoV-2 variants. Study-level background: Into the muscle, Ad26.COV2.S was dosed once or twice, 56 days apart.

The CDR3 totals 15 residues. Germline loops: CDR1 SGDLS, CDR2 YYNGEE. Trimming took 3 bases from V and 0 from J, leaving 10 bases between them. Treatment reported: some 19 received Ad26.COV2.S at low or high dose, single or two shots; roughly 5 received placebo; per-sample allocation not given. Specimen acquisition occurred on day 63 following the initial vaccine or placebo injection. General observations from the study: Spike-specific TCR breadth ran higher among vaccine recipients than placebo recipients. The TCR-based breadth and depth measures might underestimate overall T cell responses.

Libraries were prepared by immunoSEQ multiplex PCR; TCRdb keeps only in-frame clonotypes and omits some of them. Of hundreds of thousands of clones in the sample, 85% to 90% were seen once. As for this clone: The antigen remains undetermined.

This chain links TRBV9 with TRBJ1-3, with D possibly being TRBD1 (6 bases). The sequence was collected from a person between 18 and 59 years old who received the Ad26.COV2.S COVID-19 vaccine or a placebo. Sequenced material: peripheral blood, taken in a trial of Ad26.COV2.S vaccine versus placebo. The DNA for the CDR3 is TGTGCCAGCAGCGGAGGGGGTCACTCTGGAAACACCATATATTTT. Encoded protein: CASSGGGHSGNTIYF.